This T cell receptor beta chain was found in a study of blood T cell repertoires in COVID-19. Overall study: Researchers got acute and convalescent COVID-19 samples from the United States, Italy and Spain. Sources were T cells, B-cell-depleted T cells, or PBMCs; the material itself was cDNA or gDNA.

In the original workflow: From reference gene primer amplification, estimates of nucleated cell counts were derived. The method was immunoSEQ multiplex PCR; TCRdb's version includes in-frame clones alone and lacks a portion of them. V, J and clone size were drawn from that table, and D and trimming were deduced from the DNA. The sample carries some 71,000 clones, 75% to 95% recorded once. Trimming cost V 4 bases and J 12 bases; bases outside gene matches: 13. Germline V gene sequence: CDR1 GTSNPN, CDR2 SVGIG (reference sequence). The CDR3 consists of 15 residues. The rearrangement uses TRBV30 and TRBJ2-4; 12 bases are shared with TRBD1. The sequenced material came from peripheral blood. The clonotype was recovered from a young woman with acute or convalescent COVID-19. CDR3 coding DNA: TGTGCCTGGACTGAGGGGGGGACAGGGGGCTTAAATCAGTACTTC. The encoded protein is CAWTEGGTGGLNQYF.